Below, 30 T cell receptor beta chains from the same sample are listed, as sequenced in a study of shared clonotypes between healthy human individuals. TCRdb's table, derived via immunoSEQ multiplex PCR, lists solely in-frame clones and lacks some. The repertoire holds about 560,000 clones, around 78% seen once, with about 11% in the top ten. The source material was PBMCs. The receptor set was obtained from a woman between 35 and 50 years old in good health. Some clones in this sample may be carry-over from other donors' samples.

This clone was picked up a small number of times. This sequence joins TRBV6-5 and TRBJ1-2; maybe TRBD1 (5 bases). Germline V gene data show CDR1 as MNHEY and CDR2 as SVGAGI. With 2 bases removed from V and 10 bases from J, the gap between germline ends came to 17 bases. The CDR3 spans 14 residues. CDR3 residues: CASSYGAGASSYTF. CDR3 sequence (DNA): TGTGCCAGCAGTTACGGGGCAGGAGCATCTTCCTACACCTTC.

This clone turned up a few times. The chain has TRBV30 and TRBJ2-7, with 7 bases matching TRBD1. The V gene's germline CDR1 is GTSNPN and CDR2 SVGIG (reference sequence). There are 16 residues in the CDR3. Germline trimming cut 2 bases from V and 7 bases from J; bases unmatched to any gene: 17. The CDR3 DNA reads as TGTGCCTGGAGTCCTCTTTACGATACAGGGGAGAGAGAGCAGTACTTC. Translated: CAWSPLYDTGEREQYF.

The rearrangement links TRBV14 to TRBJ2-7, with D tentatively TRBD1 (5 bases). V gave up 4 bases and J gave up 2 bases, with 12 bases separating them. The V gene's germline CDR1 is SGHDN and CDR2 FVKESK. The CDR3 covers 14 residues. The CDR3 loop is CASSLVTGPYEQYF. The CDR3 DNA follows: TGTGCCAGCAGCCTGGTTACAGGACCCTACGAGCAGTACTTC.

The V call is TRBV11-1, the J call TRBJ2-5; TRBD2 might be the D (6 bases). Deletions cut 1 base from V and 5 bases from J, with 11 bases between. CDR1 is SGHAT and CDR2 is FQDESV in the germline V gene (reference sequence). This CDR3 comprises 14 residues. The DNA of the CDR3 is TGTGCCAGCAGCTTAGTTGGAGGGAGGGAGACCCAGTACTTC. Translation gives CASSLVGGRETQYF.

The chain links TRBV5-1 to TRBJ1-1, with TRBD1 as a possible D gene (6 bases). Germline assignment: CDR1 SGHRS and CDR2 YFSETQ. With 0 bases removed from V and 1 base from J, the gap between germline ends came to 7 bases. This CDR3 has 14 residues. The CDR3 DNA reads TGCGCCAGCAGCTTGGGGACAGCGAACACTGAAGCTTTCTTT. Translating gives CASSLGTANTEAFF.

V is TRBV11-2 and J is TRBJ2-7; 7 bases map to TRBD2. The CDR3 sequence is 16 residues long. The V segment lost 3 bases and the J segment 2 bases; nucleotides outside the gene matches: 10. Per germline, CDR1 SGHAT and CDR2 FQNNGV. Here the CDR3 DNA reads TGTGCCAGCAGCTTGTGGCTCGTGGGGACTACCTACGAGCAGTACTTC. Translated, it gives CASSLWLVGTTYEQYF.

The chain carries TRBV30 and TRBJ2-5, with TRBD1 matching over 7 bases. V lost 1 base and J lost 1; bases outside the gene matches: 3. CDR1 and CDR2 from the germline V gene are GTSNPN and SVGIG (reference sequence). The CDR3 spans 14 residues. The CDR3 DNA is TGTGCCTGGAGTGCGGGACAGCCCCAAGAGACCCAGTACTTC. This gives the protein CAWSAGQPQETQYF.

V usage is TRBV28 and J usage is TRBJ1-2; tentative D call: TRBD1 (6 bases). V was cut by 2 bases and J by 2 bases, with 9 bases left in between. CDR3 length: 14 residues. Germline assignment: CDR1 MDHEN and CDR2 SYDVKM. CDR3 in amino acids: CASSLPGQNYGYTF. DNA of the CDR3: TGTGCCAGCAGTTTACCCGGACAGAACTATGGCTACACCTTC.

The CDR3 sequence is CASSRRTPGNTIYF. CDR3 nucleotide sequence: TGTGCCAGCAGCAGACGGACTCCTGGAAACACCATATATTTT. V usage is TRBV11-2 and J usage is TRBJ1-3; D unclear. With 5 bases removed from V and 2 bases from J, the gap between germline ends came to 10 bases. The germline CDR1 and CDR2 sequences are SGHAT and FQNNGV. This CDR3 has 14 residues.

The chain combines TRBV10-3 with TRBJ2-5; D gene uncertain. With 0 bases removed from V and 5 bases from J, the gap between germline ends came to 16 bases. The CDR3 runs 16 residues. Germline CDR1 ENHRY, CDR2 SYGVKD. The CDR3 reads CAISESRLEVDETQYF. CDR3 DNA: TGTGCCATCAGTGAGTCGAGGCTAGAGGTAGATGAGACCCAGTACTTC.

Comment on this clone: The same CDR3 can be traced to other DNA sequences in this sample. Here the CDR3 reads CASSFPSGWRSTDTQYF. Written as DNA, the CDR3 is TGTGCCAGCAGTTTCCCTTCGGGGTGGAGGAGCACAGATACGCAGTATTTT. The chain uses TRBV28 and TRBJ2-3, with D tentatively TRBD2 (5 bases). Germline CDR1 MDHEN, CDR2 SYDVKM. V gave up 3 bases and J gave up 0 bases, with 16 bases separating them. This CDR3 is built from 17 residues.

The chain has TRBV5-1 and TRBJ2-3, with 12 bases that match TRBD2. Germline V gene sequence: CDR1 SGHRS, CDR2 YFSETQ. This CDR3 is built from 16 residues. With 4 bases clipped from V and 2 bases from J, the junction kept 5 bases outside the gene matches. CDR3 loop: CASSVGTSGLTDTQYF. The CDR3 nucleotides read TGCGCCAGCAGCGTAGGGACTAGCGGGCTCACAGATACGCAGTATTTT. The full variable domain, in which reference TRBV5-1 and TRBJ2-3 provide the parts outside the CDR3, is KAGVTQTPRYLIKTRGQQVTLSCSPISGHRSVSWYQQTPGQGLQFLFEYFSETQRNKGNFPGRFSGRQFSNSRSEMNVSTLELGDSALYLCASSVGTSGLTDTQYFGPGTRLTVL.

The chain carries TRBV7-2 and TRBJ2-3, with D uncertain. CDR3 length equals 16 residues. Germline CDR1 is SGHTA and CDR2 is FQGNSA. V was trimmed by 5 bases and J by 6 bases, leaving 21 bases between them. The CDR3 region has the DNA TGTGCCAGCAGCGCTCTGTGGCTCGGATCGAGGGATACGCAGTATTTT. It yields the protein CASSALWLGSRDTQYF.

The rearrangement uses TRBV7-9 and TRBJ1-3, with TRBD1 matching 10 bases. The V gene's germline CDR1 is SEHNR and CDR2 FQNEAQ (reference sequence). Trimming at V came to 7 bases and at J to 4 bases, leaving 10 bases not matched to a gene. CDR3 length: 16 amino acids. CDR3 loop: CASNPTGTGDGNTIYF. CDR3 DNA sequence: TGTGCCAGCAACCCTACCGGGACAGGGGACGGAAACACCATATATTTT.

This clone turned up a few times. The chain carries TRBV18 and TRBJ2-7, with D possibly TRBD2 on 5 matching bases. The CDR3 has 14 amino acids. Germline CDR1 reads KGHSH; CDR2 reads LQKENI. Deletions cut 3 bases from V and 3 bases from J, with 12 bases between. The chain's CDR3 is CASSPTDSNYEQYF. CDR3 DNA sequence: TGTGCCAGCTCACCGACGGACTCGAACTACGAGCAGTACTTC.

Comment on this clone: One end of the junction does not line up with germline, which may come from a read error. The sample carries other DNA sequences with the same CDR3. The genes are TRBV30 and TRBJ1-1; TRBD1 is a possible D gene (6 bases). Germline-derived CDR1 and CDR2 are GTSNPN and SVGIG (reference sequence). The CDR3 has 15 residues. The CDR3 here is CAWSLGQKRNTEAFF. The CDR3 DNA follows: TGTGCCTGGAGCCTTGGACAGAAAAGGAACACCGAAGCTTTCTTT.

The chain uses TRBV28 and TRBJ1-2, with D unclear. The CDR3 contains 13 residues. Germline loops: CDR1 MDHEN, CDR2 SYDVKM. V lost 2 bases to trimming and J lost 8 bases, with 12 bases between them. The CDR3 protein is CASSLNSNGGYTF. Written as DNA, the CDR3 is TGTGCCAGCAGTTTAAACAGCAATGGGGGCTACACCTTC.

This clone was detected once. The CDR3, as DNA: TGTGCCAGTAGTCCCTCCGCCAGCTCCTACGAGCAGTACTTC. This codes for CASSPSASSYEQYF. The rearrangement uses TRBV19 and TRBJ2-7; no definite D call. V was clipped by 5 bases and J by 0 bases, with 11 bases between them. The CDR3 spans 14 residues. The germline V gene has CDR1 LNHDA and CDR2 SQIVND (reference sequence).

This clone was recorded only once. This chain joins TRBV6-5 and TRBJ2-7; D is uncertain. V was trimmed by 4 bases and J by 2 bases, leaving 12 bases between them. CDR1 and CDR2 (germline): MNHEY, SVGAGI. The CDR3 consists of 14 residues. The CDR3 sequence is CASSSNKPPYEQYF. DNA of the CDR3: TGTGCCAGCAGTTCTAACAAACCTCCCTACGAGCAGTACTTC.

V usage is TRBV5-8 and J usage is TRBJ1-5; possibly TRBD1 for D (6 bases). Trimming left V 4 bases short and J 4 bases short, with 9 bases between. CDR1 SGHTS and CDR2 YDEGEE come from the germline V gene. This CDR3 has 13 residues. The CDR3 region is CASSGRGNQPQHF. In nucleotides, the CDR3 is TGTGCCAGCAGCGGAAGGGGGAATCAGCCCCAGCATTTT.

This rearrangement joins TRBV9 to TRBJ2-3; TRBD1 is a possible D gene (6 bases). Trimming removed 3 bases from V and 4 bases from J, with 18 bases in between. The CDR3 sequence is 16 residues long. CDR1 SGDLS and CDR2 YYNGEE come from the germline V gene. DNA of the CDR3: TGTGCCAGCAGCGCACCACAGGGAAAAGTCGCAGATACGCAGTATTTT. It translates to CASSAPQGKVADTQYF.

Many counts were recorded for this clone. The gene calls are TRBV18 and TRBJ2-1; TRBD2 is a possible D gene (6 bases). The germline V gene encodes CDR1 KGHSH and CDR2 LQKENI. CDR3 length: 14 amino acids. The ends were cut back, 4 bases at V and 5 bases at J, with 12 bases in the middle. This CDR3 reads CASSQSGFDNEQFF. In nucleotides, the CDR3 is TGTGCCAGCTCACAGAGCGGGTTTGACAATGAGCAGTTCTTC.

Comment on this clone: Distinct nucleotide sequences in the sample also encode this CDR3. The V and J genes are TRBV9 and TRBJ2-3; 11 positions agree with TRBD2. Germline CDR1 is SGDLS and CDR2 is YYNGEE. CDR3 length equals 16 residues. V dropped 0 bases and J dropped 4; count of bases not matched to a gene: 4. In nucleotides, the CDR3 is TGTGCCAGCAGCGTAGGATTAGCGGGAGGGGCAGATACGCAGTATTTT. Translation: CASSVGLAGGADTQYF.

This clone appeared once. This chain joins TRBV4-1 and TRBJ2-4; D assignment may be TRBD1 or TRBD2 (5 bases each). V shed 3 bases and J shed 0 bases, with 9 bases lying between them. The CDR3 has 15 amino acids. In germline, CDR1 is MGHRA, CDR2 YSYEKL. The CDR3 is CASSQGPLAKNIQYF. CDR3 coding DNA: TGCGCCAGCAGCCAGGGACCCCTAGCCAAAAACATTCAGTACTTC.

This clone has ten or more counts. CDR3 nucleotide sequence: TGCGCCAGCAGGCTTCAGGGGACCTACGAGCAGTACTTC. Translating it yields CASRLQGTYEQYF. J is TRBJ2-7 and V is TRBV5-1; weak D call: TRBD1 (6 bases). This CDR3 has 13 residues. Germline V gives CDR1 SGHRS, CDR2 YFSETQ. V lost 5 bases to trimming and J lost 2 bases, with 11 bases between them.

The J gene is TRBJ1-2, the V gene TRBV19; 7 bases match TRBD1. Germline trimming cut 6 bases from V and 4 bases from J; bases unmatched to any gene: 11. Germline CDR1 LNHDA, CDR2 SQIVND (reference sequence). The length of the CDR3 is 15 residues. The CDR3 is CASRSPDRVGYGYTF. CDR3 nucleotide sequence: TGTGCCAGTAGATCCCCTGACAGGGTTGGCTATGGCTACACCTTC.

V is TRBV11-3 and J is TRBJ2-1, with D maybe TRBD2 (5 bases). Germline assignment: CDR1 SGHNT and CDR2 YENEEA. Trimming stripped 5 bases from V and 9 bases from J, with 14 bases between. CDR3 length equals 13 residues. The CDR3 here is CASSPSPGGEQFF. The CDR3 coding sequence is TGTGCCAGCAGCCCTAGCCCGGGTGGTGAGCAGTTCTTC.

The rearrangement uses TRBV9 and TRBJ2-5, with a weak D call TRBD2 (6 bases). The CDR3 contains 14 residues. The germline V gene encodes CDR1 SGDLS and CDR2 YYNGEE. With 4 bases removed from V and 5 bases from J, the gap between germline ends came to 15 bases. The CDR3 nucleotides read TGTGCCAGCAGCCCCCAGGTGGAGGGGGAGACCCAGTACTTC. Translating gives CASSPQVEGETQYF.

This clone was counted a single time. This chain connects TRBV30 to TRBJ1-5, with D possibly matching TRBD1 (6 bases). There are 15 residues in the CDR3. From germline, CDR1 is GTSNPN and CDR2 SVGIG (reference sequence). V was pared by 3 bases and J by 0 bases, with 12 bases between. CDR3 nucleotide sequence: TGTGCCTGGAGCCCAGGGGTTTCTAGCAATCAGCCCCAGCATTTT. Protein sequence: CAWSPGVSSNQPQHF.

In this sample, this clone turned up a few times. J is TRBJ1-2 and V is TRBV28; D perhaps matches TRBD1 (6 bases). The germline V and J ends were trimmed by 6 bases and 4 bases, with 15 bases remaining between them. CDR3 size: 14 residues. Germline CDR1 reads MDHEN; CDR2 reads SYDVKM. This CDR3 is CASRYQGTGYGYTF. The CDR3 DNA reads TGTGCCAGCAGATATCAGGGGACTGGCTATGGCTACACCTTC.